This TCR beta chain was captured by sequencing in a study of cytomegalovirus exposure and HLA in healthy donors. The CDR3 extends over 18 amino acids. After removal of 5 bases from V and 6 bases from J, the junction contained 11 bases not matched to a gene. CDR1 and CDR2 from the germline V gene are SGHVS and FNYEAQ. In this sample, this clone turned up a few times. Its antigen remains unidentified. Findings of the study overall: Earlier analysis looked at TCR beta V segments, and most were productive about 90% or about 30% of the time. A later analysis, which compared TCR beta chains of equal frequency, found the HLA-associated ones more clonally expanded. V- and J-gene trimming in TCR beta was tied to a missense DCLRE1C variant by an analysis performed later. Overall, approximately 150 TCR beta chains were annotated as cytomegalovirus-associated.

Researchers ran the PCR with 60 Vbeta and 13 Jbeta primers. Assay used: immunoSEQ multiplex PCR; TCRdb lists only in-frame clones, some missing. Of 120,000 to 150,000 clones listed, approximately 57% are singletons. The rearrangement links TRBV7-6 to TRBJ2-2; 14 bases map to TRBD2. The clonotype originates from a male donor in good health and CMV-seronegative. Sample: PBMCs. CDR3 bases: TGTGCCAGCAGCCTAACCCCGAGACTAGCGGGGGGGCCCGGGGAGCTGTTTTTT. Amino acid sequence: CASSLTPRLAGGPGELFF.